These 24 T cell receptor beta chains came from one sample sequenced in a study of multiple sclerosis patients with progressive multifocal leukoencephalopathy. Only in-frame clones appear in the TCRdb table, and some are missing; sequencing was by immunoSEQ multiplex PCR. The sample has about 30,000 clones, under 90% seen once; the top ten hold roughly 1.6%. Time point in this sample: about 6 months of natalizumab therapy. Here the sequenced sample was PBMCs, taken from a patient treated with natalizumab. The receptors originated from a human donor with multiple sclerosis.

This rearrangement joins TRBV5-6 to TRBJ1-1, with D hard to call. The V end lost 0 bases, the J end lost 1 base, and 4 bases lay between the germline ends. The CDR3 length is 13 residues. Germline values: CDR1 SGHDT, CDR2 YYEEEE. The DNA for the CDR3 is TGTGCCAGCAGCTTGGGTTGGAACACTGAAGCTTTCTTT. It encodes CASSLGWNTEAFF.

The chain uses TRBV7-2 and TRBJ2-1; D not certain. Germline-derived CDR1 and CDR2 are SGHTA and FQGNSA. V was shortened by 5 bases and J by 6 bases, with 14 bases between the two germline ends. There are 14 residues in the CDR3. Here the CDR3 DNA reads TGTGCCAGCAGCCCGAGTGAGTATATCAATGAGCAGTTCTTC. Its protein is CASSPSEYINEQFF.

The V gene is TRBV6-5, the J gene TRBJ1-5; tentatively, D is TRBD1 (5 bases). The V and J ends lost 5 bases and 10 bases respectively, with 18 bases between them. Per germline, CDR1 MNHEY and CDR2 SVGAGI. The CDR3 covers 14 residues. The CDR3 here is CASSERQSLDPQHF. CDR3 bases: TGTGCCAGCAGTGAACGACAGTCCCTCGATCCCCAGCATTTT.

This chain's CDR3 is CASSFDGGSYNEQFF. The CDR3 DNA reads TGTGCCAGCAGCTTTGATGGGGGCTCCTACAATGAGCAGTTCTTC. The chain recombines TRBV5-6 with TRBJ2-1; D possibly matches TRBD1 or TRBD2 (5 bases each). Germline CDR1 reads SGHDT; CDR2 reads YYEEEE. The CDR3 length is 15 residues. Trimming took 2 bases from V and 0 from J, leaving 9 bases between them. The whole variable domain, remainder taken from reference TRBV5-6 and TRBJ2-1, is DAGVTQSPTHLIKTRGQQVTLRCSPKSGHDTVSWYQQALGQGPQFIFQYYEEEERQRGNFPDRFSGHQFPNYSSELNVNALLLGDSALYLCASSFDGGSYNEQFFGPGTRLTVL.

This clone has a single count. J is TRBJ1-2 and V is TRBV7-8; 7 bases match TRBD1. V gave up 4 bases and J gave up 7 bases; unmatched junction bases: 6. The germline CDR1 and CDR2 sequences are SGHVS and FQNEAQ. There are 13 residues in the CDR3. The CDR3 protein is CASSSDRAAGYTF. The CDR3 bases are TGTGCCAGCAGCTCCGACAGGGCGGCTGGCTACACCTTC.

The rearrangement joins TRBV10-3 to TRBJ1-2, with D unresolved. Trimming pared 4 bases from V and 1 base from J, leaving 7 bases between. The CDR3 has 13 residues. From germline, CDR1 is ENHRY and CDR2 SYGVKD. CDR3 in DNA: TGTGCCATCAGTGTCAGCCTTAACTATGGCTACACCTTC. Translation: CAISVSLNYGYTF.

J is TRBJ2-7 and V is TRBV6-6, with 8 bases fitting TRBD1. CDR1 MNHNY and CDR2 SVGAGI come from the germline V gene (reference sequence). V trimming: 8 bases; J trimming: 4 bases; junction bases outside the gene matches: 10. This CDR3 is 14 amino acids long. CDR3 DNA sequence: TGTGCCAGCGGCTGGACAGGGCATTTATACGAGCAGTACTTC. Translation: CASGWTGHLYEQYF.

The CDR3 DNA reads TGTGCCAGCAGCTTAGAGATCGGCCGGAGACAGTTCTACGAGCAGTACTTC. It is translated as CASSLEIGRRQFYEQYF. V is TRBV11-2 and J is TRBJ2-7; tentative D call: TRBD1 (5 bases). Germline V gene lookup returns CDR1 SGHAT and CDR2 FQNNGV. This CDR3 has 17 residues. V gave up 0 bases and J gave up 3 bases, with 18 bases separating them.

The CDR3 is CASSIPRADTQYF. DNA of the CDR3: TGTGCCAGTAGCATCCCCCGGGCAGATACGCAGTATTTT. The chain combines TRBV19 with TRBJ2-3; no firm D call. Trimming took off 6 bases at V and 4 bases at J, with 11 bases between the two ends. The CDR3 loop spans 13 amino acids. Germline V gene sequence: CDR1 LNHDA, CDR2 SQIVND (reference sequence).

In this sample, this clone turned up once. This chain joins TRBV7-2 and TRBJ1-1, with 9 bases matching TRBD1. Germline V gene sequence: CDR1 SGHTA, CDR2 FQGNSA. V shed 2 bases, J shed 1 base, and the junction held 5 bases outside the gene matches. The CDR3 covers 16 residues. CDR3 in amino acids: CASSLLGQGRNTEAFF. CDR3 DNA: TGTGCCAGCAGCTTATTGGGACAGGGCAGGAACACTGAAGCTTTCTTT.

The CDR3 coding sequence is TGTGCCAGCAGTCCGGGACTAGGGAACTACAATGAGCAGTTCTTC. Translation gives CASSPGLGNYNEQFF. The chain has TRBV28 and TRBJ2-1; TRBD2 matches 8 bases. V lost 5 bases and J lost 3; bases outside the gene matches: 6. CDR1 MDHEN and CDR2 SYDVKM come from the germline V gene. The CDR3 runs 15 residues.

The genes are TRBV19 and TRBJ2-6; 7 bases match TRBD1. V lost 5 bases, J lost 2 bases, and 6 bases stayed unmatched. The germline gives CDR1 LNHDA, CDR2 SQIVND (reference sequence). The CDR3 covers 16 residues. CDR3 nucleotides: TGTGCCAGTAGTGCACCCCAGGGGGCTGGGGCCAACGTCCTGACTTTC. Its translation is CASSAPQGAGANVLTF.

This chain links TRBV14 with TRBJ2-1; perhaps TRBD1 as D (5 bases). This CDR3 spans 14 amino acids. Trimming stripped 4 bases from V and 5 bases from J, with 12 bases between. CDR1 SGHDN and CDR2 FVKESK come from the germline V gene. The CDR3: CASSPPGWDNEQFF. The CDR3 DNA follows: TGTGCCAGCAGCCCCCCAGGGTGGGACAATGAGCAGTTCTTC.

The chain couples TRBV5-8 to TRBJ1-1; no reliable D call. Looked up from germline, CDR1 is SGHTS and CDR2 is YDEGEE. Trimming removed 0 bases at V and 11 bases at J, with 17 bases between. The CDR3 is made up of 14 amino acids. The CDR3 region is CASSLGRPPLRAFF. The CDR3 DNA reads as TGTGCCAGCAGCTTGGGTCGGCCCCCACTTCGGGCTTTCTTT.

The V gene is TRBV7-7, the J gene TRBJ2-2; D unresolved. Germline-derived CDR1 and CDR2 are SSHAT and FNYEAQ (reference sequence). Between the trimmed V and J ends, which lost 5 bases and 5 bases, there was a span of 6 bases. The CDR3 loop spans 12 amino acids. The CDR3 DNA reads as TGTGCCAGCAGCCCGAGAACCGGGGAGCTGTTTTTT. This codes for CASSPRTGELFF.

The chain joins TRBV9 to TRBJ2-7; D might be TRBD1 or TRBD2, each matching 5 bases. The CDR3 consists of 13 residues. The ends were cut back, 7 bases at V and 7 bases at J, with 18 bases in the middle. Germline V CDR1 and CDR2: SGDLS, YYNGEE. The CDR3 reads CASSDPGGTEQYF. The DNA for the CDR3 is TGTGCCAGCTCCGATCCTGGTGGGACGGAGCAGTACTTC.

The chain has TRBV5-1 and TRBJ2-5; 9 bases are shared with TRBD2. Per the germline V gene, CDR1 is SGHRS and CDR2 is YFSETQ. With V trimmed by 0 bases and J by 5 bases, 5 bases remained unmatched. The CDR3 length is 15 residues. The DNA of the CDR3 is TGCGCCAGCAGCTTGGGGACTAGCGATTCGGAGACCCAGTACTTC. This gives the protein CASSLGTSDSETQYF.

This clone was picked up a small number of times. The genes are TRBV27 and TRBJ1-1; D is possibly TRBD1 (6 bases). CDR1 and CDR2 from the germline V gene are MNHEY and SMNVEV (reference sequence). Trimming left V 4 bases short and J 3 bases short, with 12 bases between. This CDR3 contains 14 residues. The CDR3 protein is CASSYSYRDTEAFF. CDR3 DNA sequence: TGTGCCAGCAGTTACTCTTACAGGGACACTGAAGCTTTCTTT.

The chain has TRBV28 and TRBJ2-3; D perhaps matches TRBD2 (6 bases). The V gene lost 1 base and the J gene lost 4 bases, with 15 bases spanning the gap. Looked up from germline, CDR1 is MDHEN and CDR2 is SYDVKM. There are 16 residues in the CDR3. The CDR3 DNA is TGTGCCAGCAGTTTATCCGGGAGACTCCTGGCAGATACGCAGTATTTT. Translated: CASSLSGRLLADTQYF.

Here the CDR3 DNA reads TGTGCCAGCAGCCAATTGACGGACAGGGGCGACAACTATGGCTACACCTTC. This gives the protein CASSQLTDRGDNYGYTF. The rearrangement uses TRBV14 and TRBJ1-2; 9 bases line up with TRBD1. The V and J ends lost 2 bases and 2 bases, in that order; junction bases with no gene match: 9. CDR3 length equals 17 residues. Germline-derived CDR1 and CDR2 are SGHDN and FVKESK.

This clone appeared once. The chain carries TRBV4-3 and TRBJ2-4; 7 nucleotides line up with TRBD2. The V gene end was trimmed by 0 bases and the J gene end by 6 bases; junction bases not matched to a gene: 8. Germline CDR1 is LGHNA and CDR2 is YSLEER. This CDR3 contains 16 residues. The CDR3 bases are TGCGCCAGCAGCCAAGATCGGCTAGCGGAGGGAAACATTCAGTACTTC. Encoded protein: CASSQDRLAEGNIQYF.

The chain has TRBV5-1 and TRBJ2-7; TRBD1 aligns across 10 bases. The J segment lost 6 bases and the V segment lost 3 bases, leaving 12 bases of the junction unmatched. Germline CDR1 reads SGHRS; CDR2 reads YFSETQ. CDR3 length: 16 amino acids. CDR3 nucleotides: TGCGCCAGCAGCTATATATCGGGACAGGGGCGTGTCGAGCAGTACTTC. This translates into CASSYISGQGRVEQYF.

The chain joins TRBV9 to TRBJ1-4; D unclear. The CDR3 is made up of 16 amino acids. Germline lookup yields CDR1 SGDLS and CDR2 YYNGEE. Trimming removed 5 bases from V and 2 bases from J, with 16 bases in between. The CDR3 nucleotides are TGTGCCAGCAGTGCTGGGCAGGTAGGGACTAATGAAAAACTGTTTTTT. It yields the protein CASSAGQVGTNEKLFF.

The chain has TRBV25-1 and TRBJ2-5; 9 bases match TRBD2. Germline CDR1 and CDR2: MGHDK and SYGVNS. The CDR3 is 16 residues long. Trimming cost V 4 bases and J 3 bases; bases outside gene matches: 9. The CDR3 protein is CASSVTAGGFKETQYF. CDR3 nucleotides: TGTGCCAGCAGTGTTACAGCGGGAGGTTTCAAAGAGACCCAGTACTTC.